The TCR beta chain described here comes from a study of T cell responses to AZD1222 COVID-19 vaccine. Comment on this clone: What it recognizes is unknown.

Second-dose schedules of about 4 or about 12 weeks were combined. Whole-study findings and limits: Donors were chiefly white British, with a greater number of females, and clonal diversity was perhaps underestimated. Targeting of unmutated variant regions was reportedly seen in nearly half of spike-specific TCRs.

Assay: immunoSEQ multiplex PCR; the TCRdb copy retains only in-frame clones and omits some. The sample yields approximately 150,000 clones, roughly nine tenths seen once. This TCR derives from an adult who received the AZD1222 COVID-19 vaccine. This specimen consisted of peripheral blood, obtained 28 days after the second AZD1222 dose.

The CDR3 DNA reads as TGCAGCGTTGAGGGACAGTTTCCATACGAGCAGTACTTC. Its protein is CSVEGQFPYEQYF. The V and J genes are TRBV29-1 and TRBJ2-7; 7 nucleotides agree with TRBD1. The CDR3 extends over 13 amino acids. Germline V gene data show CDR1 as SQVTM and CDR2 as ANQGSEA. The junction had 6 bases not matched to a gene; V was cut back by 3 bases and J by 4 bases.